The clone carrying this T cell receptor (beta chain) was recorded many times. Its matching antigen is unknown. Researchers built TCR beta libraries using quantitative 5'-RACE with molecular barcodes. TCRdb used MiXCR to reprocess the 5' RACE reads, holding one entry per CDR3 protein. The profile shows about 160,000 distinct CDR3 sequences, approximately 20% of them singletons. This sample is part of a study of CD8 T cells in ankylosing spondylitis. General observations from the study: Researchers reportedly found disease-linked clones significantly enriched in matched ankylosing spondylitis synovial fluid. Disease-linked clones proved CD8+ and comparatively uncommon in peripheral blood. Blood from ankylosing spondylitis patients appeared to carry a characteristic eight-variant TCR beta motif.

The germline V gene has CDR1 SGDLS and CDR2 YYNGEE. J lost 2 bases, V lost 4 bases, and 11 bases had no gene match. The CDR3 is made up of 17 amino acids. The sample consisted of blood, either unsorted or a sorted T cell fraction (not recorded which). The sequence was obtained from a male donor with ankylosing spondylitis or in good health (not recorded which). V usage is TRBV9 and J usage is TRBJ2-3; TRBD2 aligns across 9 bases. Written as DNA, the CDR3 is TGTGCCAGCAGCCCTACGTTCTCTAGCGGGATCACAGATACGCAGTATTTT. The encoded protein is CASSPTFSSGITDTQYF.